This TCR beta chain was captured by sequencing in a study of blood T cell repertoires in COVID-19. V shed 11 bases and J shed 1 base, with 11 bases lying between them. The germline V gene has CDR1 SNHLY and CDR2 FYNNEI. CDR3 size: 12 residues. This table comes from immunoSEQ multiplex PCR, and its TCRdb copy is limited to in-frame clones, with some not included. The sample records 100,000 to 150,000 clones, more than 75% being singletons. The genes are TRBV2 and TRBJ1-1; D is undetermined. The sequence derives from a woman aged 70-85 years with acute or convalescent COVID-19. The material sequenced was peripheral blood. The CDR3 here is CALGRGNTEAFF. In DNA, the CDR3 is TGTGCCCTCGGACGGGGGAACACTGAAGCTTTCTTT.